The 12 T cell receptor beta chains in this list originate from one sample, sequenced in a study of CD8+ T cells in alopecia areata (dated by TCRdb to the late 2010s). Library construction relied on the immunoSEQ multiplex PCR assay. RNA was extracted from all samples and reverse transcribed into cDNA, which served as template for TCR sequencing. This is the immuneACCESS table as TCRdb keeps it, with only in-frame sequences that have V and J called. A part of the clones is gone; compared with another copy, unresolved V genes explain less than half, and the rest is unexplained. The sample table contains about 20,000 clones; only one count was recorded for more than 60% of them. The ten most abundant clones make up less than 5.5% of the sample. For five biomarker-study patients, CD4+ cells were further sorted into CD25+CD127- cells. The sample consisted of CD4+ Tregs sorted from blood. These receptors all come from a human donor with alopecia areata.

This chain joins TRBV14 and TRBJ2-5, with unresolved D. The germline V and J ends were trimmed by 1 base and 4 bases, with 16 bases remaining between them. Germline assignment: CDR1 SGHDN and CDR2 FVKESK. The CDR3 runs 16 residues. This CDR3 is CASSQGSPMVGETQYF. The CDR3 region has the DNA TGTGCCAGCAGCCAAGGTTCGCCGATGGTTGGAGAGACCCAGTACTTC. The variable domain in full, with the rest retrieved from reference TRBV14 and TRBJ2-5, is EAGVTQFPSHSVIEKGQTVTLRCDPISGHDNLYWYRRVMGKEIKFLLHFVKESKQDESGMPNNRFLAERTGGTYSTLKVQPAELEDSGVYFCASSQGSPMVGETQYFGPGTRLLVL.

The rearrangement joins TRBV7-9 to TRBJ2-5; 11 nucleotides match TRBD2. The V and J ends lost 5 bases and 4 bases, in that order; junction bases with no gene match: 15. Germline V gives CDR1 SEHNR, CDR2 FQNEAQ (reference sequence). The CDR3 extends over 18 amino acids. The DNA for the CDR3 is TGTGCCAGCAGCCTAACGAATATGGGACTAGCGGCCGGAGAGACCCAGTACTTC. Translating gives CASSLTNMGLAAGETQYF.

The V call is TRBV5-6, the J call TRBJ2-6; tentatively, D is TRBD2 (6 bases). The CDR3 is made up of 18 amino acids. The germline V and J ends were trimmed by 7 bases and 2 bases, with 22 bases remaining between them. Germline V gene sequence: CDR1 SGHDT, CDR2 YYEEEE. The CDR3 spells CASGEEGSRLAGANVLTF. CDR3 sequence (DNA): TGTGCCAGCGGAGAGGAGGGCAGCCGCCTGGCTGGGGCCAACGTCCTGACTTTC.

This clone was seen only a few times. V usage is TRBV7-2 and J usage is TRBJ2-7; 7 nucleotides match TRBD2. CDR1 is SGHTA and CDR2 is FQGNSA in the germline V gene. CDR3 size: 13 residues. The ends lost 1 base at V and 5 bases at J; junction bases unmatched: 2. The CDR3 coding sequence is TGTGCCAGCAGCTTAGATGCGGGGGACGAGCAGTACTTC. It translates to CASSLDAGDEQYF.

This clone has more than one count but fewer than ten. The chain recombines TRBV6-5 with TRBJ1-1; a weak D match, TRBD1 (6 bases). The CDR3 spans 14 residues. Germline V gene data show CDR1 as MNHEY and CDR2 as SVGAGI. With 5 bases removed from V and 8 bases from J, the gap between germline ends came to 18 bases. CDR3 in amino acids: CASSPTGTRGEAFF. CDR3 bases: TGTGCCAGCAGTCCCACTGGGACAAGAGGAGAAGCTTTCTTT.

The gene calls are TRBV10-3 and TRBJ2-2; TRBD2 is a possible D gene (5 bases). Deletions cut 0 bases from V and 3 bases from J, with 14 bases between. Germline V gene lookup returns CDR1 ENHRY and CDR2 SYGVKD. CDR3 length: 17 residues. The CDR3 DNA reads TGTGCCATCAGTGAGTCCTGGGCTAGCATCTACACCGGGGAGCTGTTTTTT. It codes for CAISESWASIYTGELFF.

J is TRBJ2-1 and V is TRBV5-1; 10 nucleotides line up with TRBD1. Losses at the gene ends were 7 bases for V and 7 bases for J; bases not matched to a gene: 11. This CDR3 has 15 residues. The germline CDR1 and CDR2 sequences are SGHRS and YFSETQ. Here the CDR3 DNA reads TGCGCCAGCTTTTCCGGGACAGGGGAAGTTAATGAGCAGTTCTTC. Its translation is CASFSGTGEVNEQFF.

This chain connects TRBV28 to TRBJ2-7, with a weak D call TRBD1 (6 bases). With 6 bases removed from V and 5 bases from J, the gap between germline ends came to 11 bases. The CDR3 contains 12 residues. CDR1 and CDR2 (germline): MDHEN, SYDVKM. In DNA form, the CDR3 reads TGTGCCAGCAGCCTTACAGGGCACGAGCAGTACTTC. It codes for CASSLTGHEQYF.

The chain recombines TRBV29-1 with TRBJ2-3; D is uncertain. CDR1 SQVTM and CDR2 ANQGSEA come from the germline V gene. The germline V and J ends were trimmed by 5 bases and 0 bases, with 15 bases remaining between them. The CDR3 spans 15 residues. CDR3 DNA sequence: TGCAGCGTTTCAAAGTCAGGAGCTAGCACAGATACGCAGTATTTT. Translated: CSVSKSGASTDTQYF.

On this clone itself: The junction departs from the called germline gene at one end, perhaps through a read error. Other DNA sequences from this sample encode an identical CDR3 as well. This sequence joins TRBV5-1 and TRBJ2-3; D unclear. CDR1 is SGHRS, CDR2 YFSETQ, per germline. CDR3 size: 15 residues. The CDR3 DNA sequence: TGTGCCAGCAGCTTGGGATGGGGTGTCGCGGATACGCAGTATTTT. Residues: CASSLGWGVADTQYF.

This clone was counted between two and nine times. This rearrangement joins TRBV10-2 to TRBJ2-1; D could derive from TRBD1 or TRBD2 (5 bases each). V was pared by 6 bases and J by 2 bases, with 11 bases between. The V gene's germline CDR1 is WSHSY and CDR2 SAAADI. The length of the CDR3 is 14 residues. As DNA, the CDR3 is TGCGCCAGCAGCGGGACGCGCCCCTACAATGAGCAGTTCTTC. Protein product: CASSGTRPYNEQFF.

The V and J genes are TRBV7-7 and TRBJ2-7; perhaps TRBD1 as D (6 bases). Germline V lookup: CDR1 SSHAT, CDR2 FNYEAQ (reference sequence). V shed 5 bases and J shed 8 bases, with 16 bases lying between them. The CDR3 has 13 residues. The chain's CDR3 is CASSPQDSAQQYF. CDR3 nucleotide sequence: TGTGCCAGCAGCCCTCAGGACAGCGCTCAGCAGTACTTC. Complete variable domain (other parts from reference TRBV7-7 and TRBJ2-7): GAGVSQSPRYKVTKRGQDVTLRCDPISSHATLYWYQQALGQGPEFLTYFNYEAQPDKSGLPSDRFSAERPEGSISTLTIQRTEQRDSAMYRCASSPQDSAQQYFGPGTRLTVT.